These T cell receptor beta chains were read from a single sample in a study of T cell changes during pregnancy in multiple sclerosis. The protocol was immunoSEQ multiplex PCR, while the TCRdb copy is restricted to in-frame clones and leaves out a portion. Of 65,000 to 90,000 clones in the sample, roughly 92% were seen once. Sequencing was performed on peripheral blood, taken in the second trimester of pregnancy. The receptors were sampled from a female donor with multiple sclerosis, enrolled in a pregnancy study. Both conserved end residues are trimmed from each CDR3. Fields, in order: J gene, V gene, CDR3 protein.

TRBJ2-5 TRBV15 ATSRGDSRETQY
TRBJ2-7 TRBV29-1 SDQGAPHSYEQY
TRBJ2-7 TRBV5-4 ASSLFDRQLYEQY
TRBJ2-5 TRBV5-6 ASSLRGAQETQY
TRBJ2-3 TRBV19 ASSRGLAGVRDTDTQY
TRBJ2-1 TRBV6-1 ASSEEWTSHEQF
TRBJ1-1 TRBV13 ASSLGRDRTTEAF
TRBJ1-5 TRBV7-8 ASSLDGNSNQPQH
TRBJ2-5 TRBV27 ASSSGLAGGPGQETQY
TRBJ2-1 TRBV5-1 ASSLVVGLAGGNEQF
TRBJ2-3 TRBV15 ATSRVYFTDTQY
TRBJ2-1 TRBV6-5 ASSYSGRQF
TRBJ2-2 TRBV6-4 ASSDSTPGELF
TRBJ1-1 TRBV2 ASSGLGSTEAF
TRBJ2-3 TRBV13 ASSSTYSGASTDTQY
TRBJ1-1 TRBV15 ATSRDRGMNTEAF
TRBJ1-1 TRBV5-1 ASSSKTGRNTEAF
TRBJ1-1 TRBV12-5 ASGLIDWAGEGTNTEAF
TRBJ1-2 TRBV11-3 ASSYSNYGYT
TRBJ2-7 TRBV7-9 ASSLNSYEQY
TRBJ1-2 TRBV7-2 ASSLASYYGYT
TRBJ2-7 TRBV7-9 ASSYPDRGHEQY
TRBJ1-1 TRBV5-1 ASSRQGEYTEAF
TRBJ1-4 TRBV2 ASSLDRAEKLF
TRBJ2-7 TRBV6-1 ASSLGEGEAYEQY
TRBJ2-7 TRBV27 ASSLTSGGLPSYEQY
TRBJ1-6 TRBV9 ASSAASNSPLH
TRBJ2-1 TRBV6-5 ASSPIQGPRQF
TRBJ2-3 TRBV18 ASSPLTSSTDTQY
TRBJ2-3 TRBV27 ASRGYRSTDTQY
TRBJ1-4 TRBV27 ASRRGSDEKLF
TRBJ2-6 TRBV7-8 ASSPRSQGASGANVLT
TRBJ2-3 TRBV7-8 ASSLDRLGQGAGDTQY
TRBJ2-7 TRBV27 ASSFTGDRGEQY
TRBJ1-5 TRBV28 ASSYLGGPKTQH
TRBJ2-7 TRBV6-6 ASSSLGTGVDYEQY
TRBJ1-4 TRBV6-5 ASSYGGGREKLF
TRBJ2-7 TRBV5-4 ASSYPSPGQGYEQY
TRBJ1-1 TRBV30 AWSEEGTEAF
TRBJ2-7 TRBV6-5 ASRPTGGFYEQY
TRBJ2-1 TRBV9 ASSVSVAGTNEQF
TRBJ1-5 TRBV30 AWSVARYNQPQH
TRBJ2-1 TRBV5-1 ASSLAERDYEQF
TRBJ2-2 TRBV9 ASSVVGDWTGELF
TRBJ1-2 TRBV7-2 ASSPITTAYYGYT